This paragraph covers one TCR beta chain sequence. Antigen unknown. Before the COVID-19 pandemic, during about 2011-2019, CD4+ T cells were taken from unexposed donors. Isolation of CD4+ T cells took place after about 9 days in culture. Unexposed-donor CD4+ T cells were probed with SARS-CoV-2 S/N and four cold-coronavirus spikes, cells permitting. This sample was taken from a study of CD4 T cells in relation to SARS-CoV-2 and coronaviruses. On the study more broadly: PBMCs were cultured with antigen for 10 days before TCR beta sequencing. Crossreactive spike epitopes shared across donors were mapped to their HLA restriction.

TCRdb's table, derived via immunoSEQ multiplex PCR, lists solely in-frame clones and lacks some. Seen here are fewer than 20,000 clones, about 78% observed once, and the top ten hold around 8.9%. The V end lost 1 base, the J end lost 1 base, and 12 bases lay between the germline ends. Germline V gene sequence: CDR1 SGHTA, CDR2 FQGTGA. The CDR3 spans 16 residues. Sequencing used CD4+ T cells from PBMCs, cultured in vitro. The TCR comes from a human donor in good health. V is TRBV7-3 and J is TRBJ2-3; unclear D gene. Here the CDR3 reads CASSLMGLGGTDTQYF. The CDR3, as DNA: TGTGCCAGCAGCTTAATGGGGTTAGGAGGCACAGATACGCAGTATTTT.